The rows below give T cell receptor beta chains drawn from one sample of a study of blood T cell repertoires in COVID-19. Using immunoSEQ multiplex PCR, the repertoire was profiled, and TCRdb retains in-frame clones only, with some absent. This table has roughly 200,000 clones, approximately 84% appearing once. The sequencing input was peripheral blood. Every receptor here comes from a man aged 45-65 years with active or convalescent COVID-19. Each CDR3 is given with its conserved first and last residue. A D gene is named only where the DNA matches it firmly. Size is stated for part of the rows, as once, few or many counts, or as a class when the clone is expanded.

-	-	TRBV28	TRBJ1-1	TGTGCCAGCAGTTTGGGAGGGGCGGGGAACACTGAAGCTTTCTTT	CASSLGGAGNTEAFF
-	-	TRBV19	TRBJ1-2	TGTGCCAGTAGTATAGCCGTGACAGGAGGCTATGGCTACACCTTC	CASSIAVTGGYGYTF
TRBD2	-	TRBV9	TRBJ2-5	TGTGCCAGCAGCGTAGAGGGTAGCGGGGGGGCCGGAGAGACCCAGTACTTC	CASSVEGSGGAGETQYF
-	-	TRBV2	TRBJ1-6	TGTGCCAGCAGTGAACGGCACAGGAATTCACCCCTCCACTTT	CASSERHRNSPLHF
TRBD2	-	TRBV11-2	TRBJ2-4	TGTGCCAGCAGCTTAGGGGGGGGATCCAAAAACATTCAGTACTTC	CASSLGGGSKNIQYF
TRBD2	-	TRBV9	TRBJ2-5	TGTGCCAGCAGCCCATTAGGAGCGGGGGGTCTAGAGACCCAGTACTTC	CASSPLGAGGLETQYF
-	many	TRBV12-2	TRBJ2-2	TGTGCAAGTCGCGGACAGAACACCGGGGAGCTGTTTTTT	CASRGQNTGELFF
-	once	TRBV19	TRBJ1-4	TGTGCCAGTACCATGGGGCCGAAGAATGAAAAACTGTTTTTT	CASTMGPKNEKLFF
-	few	TRBV14	TRBJ1-4	TGTGCCAGCAGCCCCGTTTACTCCGATAAGGAAAAACTGTTTTTT	CASSPVYSDKEKLFF
-	-	TRBV30	TRBJ2-5	TGTGCCTGGAGTGTACTATTGGGGCGCGAGACCCAGTACTTC	CAWSVLLGRETQYF
TRBD1	few	TRBV12-5	TRBJ1-2	TGTGCTAGTGGTTTGGTACGTGGCAGGGGGATGGATGGCTACACCTTC	CASGLVRGRGMDGYTF
TRBD2	-	TRBV11-2	TRBJ2-7	TGTGCCAGCAGCCGGGGGGGAGTGGGGATCCACTACGAGCAGTACTTC	CASSRGGVGIHYEQYF